This T cell receptor beta chain was sequenced for a study of blood T cell repertoires in COVID-19 (dated by TCRdb to 2020 to 2022). About the investigation overall: Samples from collaborators originated in the United States, Italy and Spain and spanned both the acute and convalescent phases of COVID-19. The prospective study material was composed of cDNA or gDNA derived from T cells, B-cell-depleted T cells, or PBMCs. Deeply sampled blood TCRbeta repertoires from subjects exposed to, actively infected with, or recovered from COVID-19 were included in the dataset. A freely available public database, intended as a resource for researchers studying the immune response to SARS-CoV-2, is where the repertoires were released. The samples were drawn from two sources: the first 160 participants of the ongoing ImmuneRACE study, and 1,000 to 1,500 subjects contributed by 6 global collaborators. A de-identified subject ID, COVID-19 status, age in years and sex were almost always included in the sample metadata. Where HLA class I and class II types were available, the types were taken from metadata supplied by the sample provider, not from assay-based typing. What the work shows at the level of the full study, not this receptor alone: The quantity of clinical and demographic metadata differed by source and by participant and was supplied without curation.

The immunoSEQ Assay, a bias-controlled multiplex PCR, was used to amplify TCRbeta CDR3 regions from genomic DNA. From the authors' description of their analysis: The number of nucleated cells in each sample was estimated from the amplification of reference gene primers within the assay. Sequence reads were collapsed and filtered to measure the absolute abundance of every unique TCRbeta CDR3 rearrangement. Productive Simpson clonality was computed per sample as the square root of Simpson's diversity index over productive rearrangements. TCRdb limited this immuneACCESS table to in-frame rearrangements with V and J called. A share of clones is missing; checked studies link under half to unresolved V genes, and the rest is unexplained. V, J and clone size were drawn from that table, and D and trimming were deduced from the DNA. The sample table lists approximately 410,000 clones, 86% of them with a count of one. Together, the top ten hold approximately 1.4% of the sample.

A few counts support this clone. The antigen this receptor binds is unknown. No quality values exist for individual bases; no much larger clone is one base distant. The collaborating institutions used their own protocols to collect whole blood in K2EDTA tubes. For TCRbeta analysis, collaborator samples were shipped as frozen whole blood, as isolated PBMCs, or as DNA extracted from either sample type. The germline V gene supplies CDR1 SGHVS and CDR2 FQNEAQ. V and J are trimmed by 5 bases and 1 base, and the gene matches miss 10 bases of the junction. The CDR3 runs 16 amino acids, cysteine and phenylalanine included. The entry retains the CDR3 DNA only, 48 bases that are in frame from base 1.

Recombination connected TRBV7-8 to TRBJ1-1; 7 bases in the middle match TRBD1. Material for sequencing was peripheral blood. The TCR originated in a woman in her twenties or thirties with active or convalescent COVID-19. The CDR3 has the sequence CASSPGQTGGNTEAFF. The base sequence is TGTGCCAGCAGCCCGGGACAGACAGGTGGGAACACTGAAGCTTTCTTT.